This T cell receptor (beta chain) was recovered during a study of cytomegalovirus exposure and HLA in healthy donors. Germline CDR1 reads SGHTA; CDR2 reads FQGNSA. This CDR3 comprises 12 residues. V lost 7 bases, J lost 5 bases, and 9 bases lay in between. Researchers ran the PCR with 60 Vbeta and 13 Jbeta primers. Using immunoSEQ multiplex PCR, the repertoire was profiled, and TCRdb retains in-frame clones only, with some absent. The data show around 31,000 clones, 85% to 90% seen once. This rearrangement joins TRBV7-2 to TRBJ2-1; tentatively, D is TRBD2 (6 bases). The TCR was taken from a boy aged 5-17 years in good health and CMV-seronegative. The sequenced material came from PBMCs. In nucleotides, the CDR3 is TGTGCCAGCAATCGGGGGAACAATGAGCAGTTCTTC. Protein: CASNRGNNEQFF.